This T cell receptor (beta chain) is from a study of blood T cell repertoires in COVID-19. Background on the study: COVID-19 samples from acute and convalescent phases originated in the United States, Italy and Spain. PBMCs, B-cell-depleted T cells, or T cells were the source of the cDNA or gDNA that made up the material.

Under the authors' procedure: Amplification with reference gene primers provided the estimates of nucleated cell counts. The data were produced by immunoSEQ multiplex PCR, yet TCRdb's version contains in-frame clones alone and is incomplete. The V and J calls and clone size were taken over from that table, and D and trimming were inferred from the DNA. The table lists a few hundred thousand clones, roughly 90% of them singletons, with roughly 0.76% in the top ten. Seattle enrolled patients during active infection and tracked them longitudinally. Germline-derived CDR1 and CDR2 are MGHRA and YSYEKL. The CDR3 covers 15 residues. Trimming took 1 base from V and 2 from J, leaving 12 bases between them.

The chain recombines TRBV4-1 with TRBJ2-7; D possibly corresponds to TRBD1 (6 bases). The sample taken for sequencing was peripheral blood. The receptor comes from a man between 18 and 35 years old with COVID-19, enrolled during active disease. CDR3 loop: CASSQGTEDAYEQYF. CDR3 in DNA: TGCGCCAGCAGCCAAGGGACAGAAGATGCCTACGAGCAGTACTTC.